These 14 T cell receptor beta chains came from one sample sequenced in a study of cytomegalovirus exposure and HLA in healthy donors. Amplification used 60 Vbeta primers and 13 Jbeta primers. Measured with immunoSEQ multiplex PCR; TCRdb has only the in-frame clones, and not every one. This repertoire shows more than 150,000 clones, 80% to 85% found once; its top ten account for roughly 0.75%. Sequencing was performed on PBMCs. Receptors were obtained from a woman under 30 in good health and CMV-seronegative.

This chain links TRBV7-9 with TRBJ1-2; 8 bases map to TRBD1. The length of the CDR3 is 14 residues. From germline, CDR1 is SEHNR and CDR2 FQNEAQ (reference sequence). V trimming: 4 bases; J trimming: 8 bases; junction bases outside the gene matches: 9. The CDR3 loop is CASSSDRVDWGYTF. The CDR3 DNA sequence: TGTGCCAGCAGCTCGGACAGGGTGGATTGGGGCTACACCTTC.

This clone was counted a few times. The CDR3 region is CASRNPSAQYF. The CDR3 DNA reads TGTGCCAGCAGGAACCCCTCGGCCCAGTACTTC. J is TRBJ2-5 and V is TRBV6-5; D unresolved. The germline V and J ends were trimmed by 6 bases and 9 bases, with 11 bases remaining between them. CDR3 length: 11 residues. Germline CDR1 is MNHEY and CDR2 is SVGAGI.

The chain is built from TRBV10-2 and TRBJ1-2; possibly TRBD1 for D (5 bases). The CDR3 runs to 17 residues. Per the germline V gene, CDR1 is WSHSY and CDR2 is SAAADI. V was cut by 4 bases and J by 2 bases, with 20 bases left in between. The CDR3 nucleotides read TGCGCCAGCAGTGGGTTACAGTGGAGGGACCCAAACTATGGCTACACCTTC. Translation: CASSGLQWRDPNYGYTF.

The chain links TRBV4-2 to TRBJ1-1; D not resolved. Trimming cost V 1 base and J 0 bases, with 9 bases left between them. The germline V gene encodes CDR1 LGHNA and CDR2 YNFKEQ. This CDR3 comprises 15 residues. The DNA of the CDR3 is TGTGCCAGCAGCCAAGTTCAGGCAGTGAACACTGAAGCTTTCTTT. Translation gives CASSQVQAVNTEAFF.

The gene calls are TRBV7-9 and TRBJ1-5; 10 bases are shared with TRBD1. J was trimmed by 5 bases and V by 3 bases; bases with no gene match: 13. CDR3 length equals 18 residues. The germline CDR1 and CDR2 sequences are SEHNR and FQNEAQ (reference sequence). CDR3 sequence: CASSLSWGTGDSDQPQHF. The CDR3 region has the DNA TGTGCCAGCAGCTTGAGTTGGGGGACAGGGGATTCGGATCAGCCCCAGCATTTT.

The chain has TRBV5-8 and TRBJ2-2, with D tentatively TRBD1 (5 bases). This CDR3 region has 16 residues. Germline-derived CDR1 and CDR2 are SGHTS and YDEGEE. V was pared by 4 bases and J by 5 bases, with 18 bases between. As DNA, the CDR3 is TGTGCCAGCAGCCCTAAAGGACAACCTCGGACCGGGGAGCTGTTTTTT. Translated, it gives CASSPKGQPRTGELFF.

The chain employs TRBV10-2 and TRBJ2-2; possible D gene TRBD1, 5 bases. The V gene lost 2 bases and the J gene lost 7 bases, with 11 bases spanning the gap. Per the germline V gene, CDR1 is WSHSY and CDR2 is SAAADI. The CDR3 is 14 residues long. CDR3 sequence reads: CASSEPGWGGELFF. DNA for the CDR3: TGCGCCAGCAGTGAGCCAGGGTGGGGCGGGGAGCTGTTTTTT.

V usage is TRBV6-5 and J usage is TRBJ1-2; TRBD1 agrees at 7 bases. The germline gives CDR1 MNHEY, CDR2 SVGAGI. V shed 0 bases and J 8 bases; nucleotides not matched to a gene: 3. This CDR3 region has 13 residues. The CDR3, as DNA: TGTGCCAGCAGTTACTCGGACAGGTGGGGCTACACCTTC. This gives the protein CASSYSDRWGYTF.

V and J are TRBV2 and TRBJ1-4, with D tentatively TRBD1 (6 bases). Germline values: CDR1 SNHLY, CDR2 FYNNEI. The CDR3 totals 13 residues. Trimming pared 9 bases from V and 7 bases from J, leaving 15 bases between. For the CDR3, the DNA is TGTGCCAGTCTGACAGGAGGAGGTGAAAAACTGTTTTTT. Amino acids: CASLTGGGEKLFF.

The gene calls are TRBV7-9 and TRBJ1-2; 9 positions match TRBD1. The CDR3 spans 17 residues. Germline trimming cut 0 bases from V and 2 bases from J; bases unmatched to any gene: 7. Germline assignment: CDR1 SEHNR and CDR2 FQNEAQ (reference sequence). CDR3 residues: CASSLASPGTGNYGYTF. In DNA, the CDR3 is TGTGCCAGCAGCTTAGCAAGTCCCGGGACAGGGAACTATGGCTACACCTTC.

The chain is built from TRBV11-2 and TRBJ1-1; maybe TRBD1 (5 bases). The CDR3 length is 14 residues. From germline, CDR1 is SGHAT and CDR2 FQNNGV. The germline V and J ends were trimmed by 3 bases and 2 bases, with 10 bases remaining between them. CDR3 sequence (DNA): TGTGCCAGCAGCTTCTGGGGGGACAACACTGAAGCTTTCTTT. This gives the protein CASSFWGDNTEAFF.

The gene calls are TRBV29-1 and TRBJ2-3; D is uncertain. Germline CDR1 reads SQVTM; CDR2 reads ANQGSEA. V was shortened by 0 bases and J by 4 bases, with 8 bases between the two germline ends. The CDR3 loop spans 13 amino acids. The CDR3 protein is CSVEETPPDTQYF. The CDR3 DNA sequence: TGCAGCGTTGAAGAAACTCCTCCAGATACGCAGTATTTT.

The rearrangement joins TRBV28 to TRBJ1-1, with 8 bases aligning to TRBD1. Germline V gene sequence: CDR1 MDHEN, CDR2 SYDVKM. The CDR3 is 14 amino acids. The trim removed 5 bases at V and 1 base at J, leaving 3 bases unmatched. The CDR3 loop is CASSVTGGNTEAFF. The CDR3 DNA sequence: TGTGCCAGCAGTGTCACAGGGGGGAACACTGAAGCTTTCTTT.

The chain uses TRBV7-2 and TRBJ2-7, with D possibly being TRBD1 (6 bases). Germline V lookup: CDR1 SGHTA, CDR2 FQGNSA. There are 14 residues in the CDR3. Trimming cost V 8 bases and J 4 bases, with 18 bases left between them. The CDR3 DNA reads as TGTGCCAGCTCACATCGAGGGGGACAATACGAGCAGTACTTC. It is translated as CASSHRGGQYEQYF.